This TCR beta chain stems from a study of T cell responses to AZD1222 COVID-19 vaccine. Sequencing used immunoSEQ multiplex PCR; TCRdb keeps in-frame clones, though not all of them. Among some 150,000 clones, 88% were seen once, and the ten largest hold 3% to 4%. This TCR was sampled from an adult in good health. This sample comprised peripheral blood, obtained on day 0 of MenACWY control vaccination.

The CDR3 here is CAWSAGRGTEAFF. The CDR3 region has the DNA TGTGCCTGGAGTGCCGGGAGAGGCACTGAAGCTTTCTTT. This chain joins TRBV30 and TRBJ1-1; D is unclear. CDR3 length equals 13 residues. Germline V gene lookup returns CDR1 GTSNPN and CDR2 SVGIG (reference sequence). Trimming took 1 base from V and 4 from J, leaving 10 bases between them.